The TCR beta chain described here comes from a study of human T cells and chemical hapten exposure. About the research overall: Minor volume differences among pooled libraries chiefly drove per-sample TCR yield variation.

The germline gives CDR1 SGDLS, CDR2 YYNGEE. The CDR3 length is 13 residues. The V end was cut by 4 bases, the J end by 6 bases, with 10 bases between. Time point here: patch test 3, about 24 weeks after DPC sensitization. Treatment: therapeutic diphenylcyclopropenone sensitization with weekly scalp DPC. This clonotype was picked up a small number of times. In the library, unique molecular identifiers were attached to individual cDNA molecules. MiXCR, applied by TCRdb to the RACE reads, yields one record per CDR3 protein. Of about 97,000 distinct CDR3 sequences in the sample, around 25% are singletons; the top ten hold 10%.

The rearrangement joins TRBV9 to TRBJ1-4; D is unresolved. The sequencing used whole blood, collected in connection with sensitization to the hapten diphenylcyclopropenone (DPC). The TCR comes from a man between 40 and 49 years old with alopecia areata. Some clones in this sample may be carry-over from other donors' samples. CDR3 loop: CASSSRPDEKLFF. The CDR3 DNA sequence: TGTGCCAGCAGCTCCCGGCCGGATGAAAAACTGTTTTTT. Full variable domain (outside the CDR3, taken from reference TRBV9 and TRBJ1-4): DSGVTQTPKHLITATGQRVTLRCSPRSGDLSVYWYQQSLDQGLQFLIQYYNGEERAKGNILERFSAQQFPDLHSELNLSSLELGDSALYFCASSSRPDEKLFFGSGTQLSVL.